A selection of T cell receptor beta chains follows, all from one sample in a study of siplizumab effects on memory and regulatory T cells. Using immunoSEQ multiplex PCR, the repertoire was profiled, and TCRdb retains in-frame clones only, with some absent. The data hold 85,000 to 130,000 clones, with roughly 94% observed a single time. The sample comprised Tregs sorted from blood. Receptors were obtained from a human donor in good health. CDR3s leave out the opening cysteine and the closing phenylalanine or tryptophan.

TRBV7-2	ASSLGFFTDTQY
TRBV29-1	SVFRRGFYEQY
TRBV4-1	ASSQEDSGGWLAGVLDTQY
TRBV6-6	ASSYHQGRFPSEQY
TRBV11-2	ASSRNTYEQY
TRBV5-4	ASTRGQYGYT
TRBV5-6	ASSLYPGQVGPQH
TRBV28	ASSLFSYEQY
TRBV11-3	ASSPTQGNEQF
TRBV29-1	SVVMQGGEKLF
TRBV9	ASSVGPGQPQH
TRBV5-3	ARSQGEGKYGYT
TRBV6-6	ASRVGQAFTGELF
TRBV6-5	ASSYSSNWRNTEAF
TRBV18	ASSPGTGVGEQY
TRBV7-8	ASSLGRTRTYEQY
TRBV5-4	ATATGTTEAF
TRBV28	ASSRVGDSYNEQF
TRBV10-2	ASRQTSGSYEQY
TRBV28	ASSRTLGARYEQY
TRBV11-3	ASSHRTGEETQY
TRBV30	AWHRTGGPYGYT
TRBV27	ASSYRGDRAGNQPQH
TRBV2	ASSEEGLISYEQY
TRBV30	AWIPSAGVNYGYT
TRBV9	ASSPGGELYEQY
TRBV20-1	SAPRENIQY
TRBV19	ASSRWSTNEKLF
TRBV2	ASRLRRGSTDTQY
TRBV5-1	ASSVPGDRKNEQF
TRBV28	ASSSSGFSYNEQF
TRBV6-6	ASSRDRALNQPQH
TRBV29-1	SVDAGGLDTQY
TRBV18	ASSPSGPAILSSYNEQF
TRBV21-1	ASSNRGETQY